This T cell receptor beta chain originates from a study of T cells after yellow fever vaccination. TCRdb re-derived calls from the 5' RACE reads in MiXCR, one entry per CDR3 protein. The sample shows some 160,000 distinct CDR3 sequences, approximately 9.7% of them seen only once. The V gene's germline CDR1 is SGHTA and CDR2 FQGTGA. CDR3 size: 16 residues. The V and J ends lost 5 bases and 4 bases, in that order; junction bases with no gene match: 11. The source material was CD8+ T cells sorted from PBMCs, sampled 45 days after the yellow fever booster vaccination. This clonotype originated in a man younger than 35 who received the YFV17D yellow fever vaccine. The V and J genes are TRBV7-3 and TRBJ2-1; 7 bases match TRBD1. The CDR3 loop reads CASSPNPGQHYNEQFF. DNA for the CDR3: TGTGCCAGCAGCCCAAATCCGGGACAGCATTACAATGAGCAGTTCTTC.